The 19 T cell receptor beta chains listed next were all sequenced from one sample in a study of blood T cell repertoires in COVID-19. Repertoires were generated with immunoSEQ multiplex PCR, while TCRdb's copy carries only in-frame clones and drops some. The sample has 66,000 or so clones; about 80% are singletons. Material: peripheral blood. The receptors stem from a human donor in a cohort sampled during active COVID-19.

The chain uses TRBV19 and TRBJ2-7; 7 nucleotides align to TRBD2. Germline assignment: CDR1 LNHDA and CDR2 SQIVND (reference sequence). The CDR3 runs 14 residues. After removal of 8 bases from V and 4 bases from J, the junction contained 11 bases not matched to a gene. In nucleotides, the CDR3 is TGTGCCAGTTCTGAGCGGGGAGACACTTACGAGCAGTACTTC. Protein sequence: CASSERGDTYEQYF.

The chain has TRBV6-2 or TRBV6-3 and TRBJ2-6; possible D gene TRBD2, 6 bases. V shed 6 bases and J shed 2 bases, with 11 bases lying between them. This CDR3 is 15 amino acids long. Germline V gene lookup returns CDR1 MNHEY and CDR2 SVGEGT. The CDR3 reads CASSPASAGANVLTF. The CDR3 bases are TGTGCCAGCAGCCCGGCTAGCGCTGGGGCCAACGTCCTGACTTTC.

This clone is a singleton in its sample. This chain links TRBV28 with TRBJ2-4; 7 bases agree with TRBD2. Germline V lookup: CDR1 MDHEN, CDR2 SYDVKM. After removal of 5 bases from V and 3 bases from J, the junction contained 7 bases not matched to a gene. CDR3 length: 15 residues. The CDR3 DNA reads TGTGCCAGCAGTCGCCAGCGGGGCGGCAAAAACATTCAGTACTTC. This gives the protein CASSRQRGGKNIQYF. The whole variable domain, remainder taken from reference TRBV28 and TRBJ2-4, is DVKVTQSSRYLVKRTGEKVFLECVQDMDHENMFWYRQDPGLGLRLIYFSYDVKMKEKGDIPEGYSVSREKKERFSLILESASTNQTSMYLCASSRQRGGKNIQYFGAGTRLSVL.

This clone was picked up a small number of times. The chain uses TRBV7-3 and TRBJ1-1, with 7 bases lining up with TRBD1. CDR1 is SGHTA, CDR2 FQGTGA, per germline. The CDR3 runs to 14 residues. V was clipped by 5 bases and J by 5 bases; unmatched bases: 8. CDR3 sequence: CASSKDRVGTEAFF. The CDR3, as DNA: TGTGCCAGCAGCAAAGACAGGGTGGGAACTGAAGCTTTCTTT.

The CDR3 loop is CASRADSGVYEQYF. For the CDR3, the DNA is TGTGCCAGCAGAGCCGACAGTGGGGTATACGAGCAGTACTTC. This chain joins TRBV7-2 and TRBJ2-7; tentatively, D is TRBD1 (5 bases). This CDR3 has 14 residues. Germline CDR1 is SGHTA and CDR2 is FQGNSA. The V gene lost 6 bases and the J gene lost 4 bases, with 16 bases spanning the gap. Looking up the rest from reference TRBV7-2 and TRBJ2-7 gives the full variable domain: GAGVSQSPSNKVTEKGKDVELRCDPISGHTALYWYRQSLGQGLEFLIYFQGNSAPDKSGLPSDRFSAERTGGSVSTLTIQRTQQEDSAVYLCASRADSGVYEQYFGPGTRLTVT.

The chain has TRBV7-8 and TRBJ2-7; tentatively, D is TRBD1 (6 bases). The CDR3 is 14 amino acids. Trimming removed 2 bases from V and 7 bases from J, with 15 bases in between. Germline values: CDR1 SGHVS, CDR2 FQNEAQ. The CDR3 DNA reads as TGTGCCAGCAGCTTAATCAGGGGCCCTAAAGAGCAGTACTTC. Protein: CASSLIRGPKEQYF. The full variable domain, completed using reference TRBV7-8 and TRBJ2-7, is GAGVSQSPRYKVAKRGQDVALRCDPISGHVSLFWYQQALGQGPEFLTYFQNEAQLDKSGLPSDRFFAERPEGSVSTLKIQRTQQEDSAVYLCASSLIRGPKEQYFGPGTRLTVT.

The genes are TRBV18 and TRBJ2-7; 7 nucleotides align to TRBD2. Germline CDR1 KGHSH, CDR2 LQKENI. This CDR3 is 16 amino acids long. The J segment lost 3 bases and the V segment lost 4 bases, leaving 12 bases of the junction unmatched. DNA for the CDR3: TGTGCCAGCTCACACGGAACAGCGGGGAACCGCTACGAGCAGTACTTC. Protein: CASSHGTAGNRYEQYF.

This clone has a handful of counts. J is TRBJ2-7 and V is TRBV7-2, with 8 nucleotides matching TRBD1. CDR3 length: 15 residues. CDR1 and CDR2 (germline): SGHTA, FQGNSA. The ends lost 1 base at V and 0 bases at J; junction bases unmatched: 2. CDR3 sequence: CASSLGDRSSYEQYF. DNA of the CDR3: TGTGCCAGCAGCTTAGGGGACAGGAGCTCCTACGAGCAGTACTTC.

The CDR3 DNA reads TGTGCCAGCAGTTTATTTACAGGGGCCACCGGGGAGCTGTTTTTT. As protein: CASSLFTGATGELFF. The chain links TRBV27 to TRBJ2-2; the match to TRBD1 covers 7 bases. Germline V CDR1 and CDR2: MNHEY, SMNVEV (reference sequence). This CDR3 spans 15 amino acids. With V trimmed by 1 base and J by 4 bases, 3 bases remained unmatched.

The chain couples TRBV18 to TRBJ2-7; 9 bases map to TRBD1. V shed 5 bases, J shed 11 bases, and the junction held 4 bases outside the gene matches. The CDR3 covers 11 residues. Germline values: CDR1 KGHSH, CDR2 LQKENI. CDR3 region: CASSAGTGKYF. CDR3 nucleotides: TGTGCCAGCTCAGCCGGGACAGGGAAGTACTTC.

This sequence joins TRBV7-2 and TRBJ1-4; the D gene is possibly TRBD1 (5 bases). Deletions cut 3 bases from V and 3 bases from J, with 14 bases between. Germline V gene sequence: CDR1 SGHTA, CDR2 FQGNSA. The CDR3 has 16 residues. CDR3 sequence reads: CASSFYVGEPNEKLFF. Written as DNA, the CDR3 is TGTGCCAGCAGCTTTTACGTAGGGGAACCTAATGAAAAACTGTTTTTT.

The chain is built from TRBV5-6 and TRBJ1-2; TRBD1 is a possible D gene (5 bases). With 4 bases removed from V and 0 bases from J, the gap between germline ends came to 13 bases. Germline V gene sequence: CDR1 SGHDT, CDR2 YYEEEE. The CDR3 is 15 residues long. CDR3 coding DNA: TGTGCCAGCAGCCCAGCCGACAGCACTAACTATGGCTACACCTTC. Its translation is CASSPADSTNYGYTF.

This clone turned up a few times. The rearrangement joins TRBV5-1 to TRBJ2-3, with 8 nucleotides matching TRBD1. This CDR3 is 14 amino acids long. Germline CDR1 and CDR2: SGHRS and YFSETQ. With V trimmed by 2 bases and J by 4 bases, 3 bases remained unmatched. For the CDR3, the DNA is TGCGCCAGCAGCTTCGGACAGGGAGCAGATACGCAGTATTTT. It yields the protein CASSFGQGADTQYF.

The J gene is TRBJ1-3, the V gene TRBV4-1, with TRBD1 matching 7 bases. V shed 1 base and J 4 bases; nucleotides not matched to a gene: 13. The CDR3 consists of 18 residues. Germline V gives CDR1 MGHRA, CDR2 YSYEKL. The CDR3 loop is CASSQVGRGGSTGNTIYF. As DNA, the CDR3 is TGCGCCAGCAGCCAAGTGGGCCGAGGGGGCTCTACCGGAAACACCATATATTTT.

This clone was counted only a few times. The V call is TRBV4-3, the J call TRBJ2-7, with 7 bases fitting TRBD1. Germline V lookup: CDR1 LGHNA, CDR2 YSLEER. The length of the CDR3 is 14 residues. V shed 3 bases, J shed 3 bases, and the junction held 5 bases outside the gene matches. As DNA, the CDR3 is TGCGCCAGCAGCCAGCTGACAGGGCGCTACGAGCAGTACTTC. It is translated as CASSQLTGRYEQYF.

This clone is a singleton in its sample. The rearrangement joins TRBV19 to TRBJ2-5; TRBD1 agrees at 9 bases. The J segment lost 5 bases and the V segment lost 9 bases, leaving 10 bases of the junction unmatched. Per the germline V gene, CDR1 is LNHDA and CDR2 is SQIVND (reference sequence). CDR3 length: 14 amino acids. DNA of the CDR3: TGTGCCAGCAATCCGGGACAGGGTACCGAGACCCAGTACTTC. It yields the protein CASNPGQGTETQYF.

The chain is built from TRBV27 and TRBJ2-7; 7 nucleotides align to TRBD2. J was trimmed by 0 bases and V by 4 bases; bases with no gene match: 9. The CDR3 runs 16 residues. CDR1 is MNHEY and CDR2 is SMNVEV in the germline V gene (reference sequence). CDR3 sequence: CASSSAGAGPSYEQYF. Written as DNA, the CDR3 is TGTGCCAGCAGTTCCGCGGGAGCGGGTCCCTCCTACGAGCAGTACTTC.

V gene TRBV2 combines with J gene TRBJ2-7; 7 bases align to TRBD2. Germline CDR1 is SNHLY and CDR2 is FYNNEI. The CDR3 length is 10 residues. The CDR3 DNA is TGTGCCAGCAGTGCCGGACTAGTCGTCGTC. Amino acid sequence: CASSAGLVVV.

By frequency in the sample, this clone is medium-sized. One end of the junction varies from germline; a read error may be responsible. The CDR3 DNA reads TGTGCCTGGACCAAAAGAAGGACAGGAACTTCCCACTTC. The encoded protein is CAWTKRRTGTSHF. The chain combines TRBV30 with TRBJ2-7; 7 nucleotides match TRBD1. Germline lookup yields CDR1 GTSNPN and CDR2 SVGIG (reference sequence). The CDR3 runs 13 residues.